The T cell receptor beta chain under discussion was sequenced for a study of T cells after yellow fever vaccination. Via MiXCR, TCRdb re-called the 5' RACE reads, giving one row per CDR3 protein. Of hundreds of thousands of distinct CDR3 sequences in the sample, 9% to 15% were seen once. Turning to this clonotype: The antigen is unknown.

Overall study results and limits: Detected again after the booster were most primary-vaccination clones, at 95% to 97% CD4 and around 91% CD8. Contaminating bulk clonotypes could be abundant in FACS-sorted repertoires. Just a small share of clonotypes turned up in the CD4 compartment as well as the CD8 compartment.

The CDR3 extends over 16 amino acids. J lost 0 bases, V lost 4 bases, and 8 bases had no gene match. The rearrangement joins TRBV12-3 or TRBV12-4 to TRBJ2-5, with 7 nucleotides matching TRBD2. The TCR originated in a young man who received the YFV17D yellow fever vaccine. Specimen: PBMCs, collected on the day of the yellow fever booster vaccination. The CDR3 DNA sequence: TGTGCCAGCAGTTGGACGGCTAGCGGTAACCAAGAGACCCAGTACTTC. Its protein product is CASSWTASGNQETQYF.